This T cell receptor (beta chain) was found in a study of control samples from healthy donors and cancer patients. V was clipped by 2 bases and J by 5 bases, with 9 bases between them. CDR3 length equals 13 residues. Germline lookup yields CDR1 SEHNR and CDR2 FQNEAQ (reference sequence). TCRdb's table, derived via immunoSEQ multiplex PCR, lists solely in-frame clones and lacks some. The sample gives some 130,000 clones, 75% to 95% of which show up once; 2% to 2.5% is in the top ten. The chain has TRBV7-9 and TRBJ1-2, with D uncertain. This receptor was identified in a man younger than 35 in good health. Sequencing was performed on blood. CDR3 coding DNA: TGTGCCAGCAGCTTAACAGCTGAGTATGGCTACACCTTC. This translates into CASSLTAEYGYTF.